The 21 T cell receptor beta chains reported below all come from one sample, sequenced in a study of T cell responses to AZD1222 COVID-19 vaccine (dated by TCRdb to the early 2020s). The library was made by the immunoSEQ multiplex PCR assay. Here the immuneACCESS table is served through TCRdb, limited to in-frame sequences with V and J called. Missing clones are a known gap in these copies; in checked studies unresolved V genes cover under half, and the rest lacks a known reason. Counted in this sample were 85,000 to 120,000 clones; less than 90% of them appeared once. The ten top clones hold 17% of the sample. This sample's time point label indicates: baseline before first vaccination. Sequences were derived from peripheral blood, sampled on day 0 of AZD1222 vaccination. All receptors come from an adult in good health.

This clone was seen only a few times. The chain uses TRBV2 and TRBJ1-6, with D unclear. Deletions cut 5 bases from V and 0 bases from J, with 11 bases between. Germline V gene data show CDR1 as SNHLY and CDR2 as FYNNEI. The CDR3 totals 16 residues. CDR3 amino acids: CASSKNPGSYNSPLHF. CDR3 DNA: TGTGCCAGCAGTAAAAACCCAGGCTCCTATAATTCACCCCTCCACTTT.

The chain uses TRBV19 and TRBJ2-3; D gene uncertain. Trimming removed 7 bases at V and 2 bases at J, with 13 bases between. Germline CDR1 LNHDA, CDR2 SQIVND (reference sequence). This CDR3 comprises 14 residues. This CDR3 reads CASKDSRHTDTQYF. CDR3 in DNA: TGTGCCAGTAAGGATTCACGTCACACAGATACGCAGTATTTT.

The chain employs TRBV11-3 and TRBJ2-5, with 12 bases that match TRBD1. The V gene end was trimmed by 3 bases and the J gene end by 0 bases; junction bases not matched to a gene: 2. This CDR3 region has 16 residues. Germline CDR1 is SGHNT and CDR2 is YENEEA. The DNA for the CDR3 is TGTGCCAGCAGCTTCGGGACAGGGGGCCACCAAGAGACCCAGTACTTC. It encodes CASSFGTGGHQETQYF.

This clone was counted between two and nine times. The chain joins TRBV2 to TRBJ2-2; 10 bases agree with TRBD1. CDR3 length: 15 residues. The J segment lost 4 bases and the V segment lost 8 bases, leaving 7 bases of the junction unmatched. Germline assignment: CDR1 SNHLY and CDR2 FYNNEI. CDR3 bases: TGTGCCAGCTTCAGACAGGGGGCGGTCACCGGGGAGCTGTTTTTT. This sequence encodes CASFRQGAVTGELFF.

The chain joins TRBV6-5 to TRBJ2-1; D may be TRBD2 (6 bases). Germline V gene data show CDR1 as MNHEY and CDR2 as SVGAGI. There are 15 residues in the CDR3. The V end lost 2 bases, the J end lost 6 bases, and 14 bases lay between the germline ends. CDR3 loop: CASSYRAGLPNEQFF. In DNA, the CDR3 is TGTGCCAGCAGTTACAGGGCCGGACTACCCAATGAGCAGTTCTTC.

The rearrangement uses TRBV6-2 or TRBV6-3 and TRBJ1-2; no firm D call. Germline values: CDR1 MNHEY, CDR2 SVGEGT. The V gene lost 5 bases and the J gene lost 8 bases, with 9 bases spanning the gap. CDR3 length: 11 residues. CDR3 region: CASSARSGYTF. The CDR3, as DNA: TGTGCCAGCAGTGCAAGATCAGGCTACACCTTC.

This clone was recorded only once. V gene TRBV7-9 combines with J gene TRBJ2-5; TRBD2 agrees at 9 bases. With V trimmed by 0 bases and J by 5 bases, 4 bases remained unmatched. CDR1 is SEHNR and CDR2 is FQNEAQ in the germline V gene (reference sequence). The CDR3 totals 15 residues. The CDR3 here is CASSLASGGWETQYF. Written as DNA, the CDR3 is TGTGCCAGCAGCTTAGCTAGCGGGGGCTGGGAGACCCAGTACTTC. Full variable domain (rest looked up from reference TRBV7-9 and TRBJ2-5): DTGVSQNPRHKITKRGQNVTFRCDPISEHNRLYWYRQTLGQGPEFLTYFQNEAQLEKSRLLSDRFSAERPKGSFSTLEIQRTEQGDSAMYLCASSLASGGWETQYFGPGTRLLVL.

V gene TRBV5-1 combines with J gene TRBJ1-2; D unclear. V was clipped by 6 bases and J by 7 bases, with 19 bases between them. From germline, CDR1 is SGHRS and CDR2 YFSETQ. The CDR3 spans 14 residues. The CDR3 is CASMGAASLGGYTF. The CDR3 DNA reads TGCGCCAGCATGGGCGCAGCCAGTTTAGGTGGCTACACCTTC.

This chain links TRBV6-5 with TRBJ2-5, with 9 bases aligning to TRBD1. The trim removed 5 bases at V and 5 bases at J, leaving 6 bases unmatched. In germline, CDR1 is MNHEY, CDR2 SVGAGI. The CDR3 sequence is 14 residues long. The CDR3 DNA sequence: TGTGCCAGCAGTACAGGGGGCGCAGGGGAGACCCAGTACTTC. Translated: CASSTGGAGETQYF.

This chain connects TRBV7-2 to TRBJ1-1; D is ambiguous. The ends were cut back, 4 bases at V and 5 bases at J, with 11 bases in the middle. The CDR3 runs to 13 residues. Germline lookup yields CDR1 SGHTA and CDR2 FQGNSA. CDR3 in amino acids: CASSSTPLTEAFF. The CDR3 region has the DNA TGTGCCAGCAGCTCGACCCCCTTGACTGAAGCTTTCTTT.

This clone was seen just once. The DNA of the CDR3 is TGTGCCAGCAGTACCCCGGGACGGACCTATGGCTACACCTTC. Translating gives CASSTPGRTYGYTF. The chain joins TRBV28 to TRBJ1-2; tentative D call: TRBD1 (5 bases). CDR1 is MDHEN and CDR2 is SYDVKM in the germline V gene. The CDR3 has 14 residues. The V end lost 5 bases, the J end lost 4 bases, and 14 bases lay between the germline ends.

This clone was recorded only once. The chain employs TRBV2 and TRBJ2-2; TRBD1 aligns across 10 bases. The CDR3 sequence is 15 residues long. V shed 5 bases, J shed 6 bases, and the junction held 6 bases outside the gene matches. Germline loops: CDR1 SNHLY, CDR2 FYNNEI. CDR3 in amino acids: CASSRTGGNPGELFF. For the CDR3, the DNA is TGTGCCAGCAGTCGGACAGGGGGTAACCCCGGGGAGCTGTTTTTT. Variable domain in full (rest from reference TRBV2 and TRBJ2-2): EPEVTQTPSHQVTQMGQEVILRCVPISNHLYFYWYRQILGQKVEFLVSFYNNEISEKSEIFDDQFSVERPDGSNFTLKIRSTKLEDSAMYFCASSRTGGNPGELFFGEGSRLTVL.

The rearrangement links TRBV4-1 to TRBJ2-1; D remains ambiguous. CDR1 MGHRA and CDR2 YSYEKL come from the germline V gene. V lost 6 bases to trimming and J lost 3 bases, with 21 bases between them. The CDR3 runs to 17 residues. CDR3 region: CASSPTSESPFYNEQFF. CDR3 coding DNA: TGCGCCAGCAGTCCAACCTCAGAATCCCCATTCTACAATGAGCAGTTCTTC.

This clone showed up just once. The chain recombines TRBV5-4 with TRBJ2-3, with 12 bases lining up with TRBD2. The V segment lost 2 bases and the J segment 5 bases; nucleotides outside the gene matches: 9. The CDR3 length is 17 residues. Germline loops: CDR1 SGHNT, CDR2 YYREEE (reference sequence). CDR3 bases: TGTGCCAGCAGCTTAAAGGCTAGCGGGGGGGCTGGAGATACGCAGTATTTT. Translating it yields CASSLKASGGAGDTQYF.

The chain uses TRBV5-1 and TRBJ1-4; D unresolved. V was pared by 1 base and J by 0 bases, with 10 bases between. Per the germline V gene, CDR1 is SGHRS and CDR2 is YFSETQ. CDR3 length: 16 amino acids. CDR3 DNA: TGCGCCAGCAGCTTGACAAGGGTTGCAACTAATGAAAAACTGTTTTTT. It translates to CASSLTRVATNEKLFF.

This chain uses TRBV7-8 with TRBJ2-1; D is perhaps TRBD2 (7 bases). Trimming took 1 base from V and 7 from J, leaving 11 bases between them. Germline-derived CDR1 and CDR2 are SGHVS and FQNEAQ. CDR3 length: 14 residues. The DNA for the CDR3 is TGTGCCAGCAGCTTAGGAGGGAGGGGGAATGAGCAGTTCTTC. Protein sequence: CASSLGGRGNEQFF.

CDR3 in amino acids: CASSPTGTSGAGEFF. Written as DNA, the CDR3 is TGTGCCAGCAGCCCGACCGGGACTAGCGGCGCGGGGGAGTTCTTC. This chain links TRBV7-2 with TRBJ2-1; TRBD2 matches 11 bases. The CDR3 contains 15 residues. CDR1 is SGHTA, CDR2 FQGNSA, per germline. The V and J ends lost 5 bases and 14 bases, in that order; junction bases with no gene match: 14.

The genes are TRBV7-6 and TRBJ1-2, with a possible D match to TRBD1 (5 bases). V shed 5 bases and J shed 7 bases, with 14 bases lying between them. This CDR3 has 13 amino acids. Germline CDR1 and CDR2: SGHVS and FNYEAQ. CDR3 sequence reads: CASSPELGGGYTF. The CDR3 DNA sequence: TGTGCCAGCAGCCCAGAGCTGGGGGGTGGCTACACCTTC.

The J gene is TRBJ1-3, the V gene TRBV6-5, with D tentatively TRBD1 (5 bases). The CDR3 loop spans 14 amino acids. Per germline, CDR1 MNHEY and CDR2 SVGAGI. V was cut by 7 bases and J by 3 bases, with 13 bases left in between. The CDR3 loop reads CASKVQGVGNTIYF. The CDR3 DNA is TGTGCCAGCAAAGTTCAGGGAGTTGGAAACACCATATATTTT.

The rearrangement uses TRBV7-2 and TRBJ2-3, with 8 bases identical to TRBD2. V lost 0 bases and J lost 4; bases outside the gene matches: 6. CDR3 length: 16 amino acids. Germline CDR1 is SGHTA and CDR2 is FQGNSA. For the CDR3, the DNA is TGTGCCAGCAGCTTAGCGGGACTAGTGGTTTCAGATACGCAGTATTTT. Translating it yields CASSLAGLVVSDTQYF.

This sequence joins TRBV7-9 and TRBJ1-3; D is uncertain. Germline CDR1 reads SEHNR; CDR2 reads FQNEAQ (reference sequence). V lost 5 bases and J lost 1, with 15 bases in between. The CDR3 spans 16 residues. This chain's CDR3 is CASSPRSISSGNTIYF. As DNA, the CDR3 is TGTGCCAGCAGCCCAAGGTCCATTTCTTCTGGAAACACCATATATTTT.